The rows below give T cell receptor beta chains drawn from one sample of a study of CD8 T cells in ankylosing spondylitis. TCRdb re-derived calls from the 5' RACE reads in MiXCR, one entry per CDR3 protein. Of 85,000 to 100,000 distinct CDR3 sequences in the sample, about 9% were seen once. Material for sequencing was blood, either unsorted or a sorted T cell fraction (not recorded which). Every receptor here comes from a male donor with ankylosing spondylitis or in good health (not recorded which). Both conserved end residues are part of each CDR3.

V gene: TRBV5-1; J gene: TRBJ2-4; CDR3 protein: CASLGQGNIQYF
V gene: TRBV6-5; J gene: TRBJ2-7; CDR3 protein: CASSMQPGARSQYF
V gene: TRBV11-2; J gene: TRBJ2-5; CDR3 protein: CASSLVREAQYF
V gene: TRBV9; J gene: TRBJ2-3; CDR3 protein: CASSARTDTQYF
V gene: TRBV12-3/TRBV12-4; J gene: TRBJ2-7; CDR3 protein: CASRKDSYEQYF
V gene: TRBV3-1; J gene: TRBJ1-2; CDR3 protein: CASSPGRGYTF
V gene: TRBV6-5; J gene: TRBJ2-1; CDR3 protein: CASSYRSSYNEQFF
V gene: TRBV5-1; J gene: TRBJ1-5; CDR3 protein: CASSLFGRGNQPQHF
V gene: TRBV2; J gene: TRBJ2-3; CDR3 protein: CASSAERGGTDTQYF
V gene: TRBV3-1; J gene: TRBJ2-3; CDR3 protein: CASSRGAAASDTQYF
V gene: TRBV12-3/TRBV12-4; J gene: TRBJ2-3; CDR3 protein: CASSFRASLNTQYF
V gene: TRBV7-8; J gene: TRBJ2-4; CDR3 protein: CASSPRTSGSIIQYF
V gene: TRBV2; J gene: TRBJ2-2; CDR3 protein: CASSDGRGGTGELFF
V gene: TRBV7-9; J gene: TRBJ2-5; CDR3 protein: CASSLAYGGRRETQYF
V gene: TRBV29-1; J gene: TRBJ2-3; CDR3 protein: CSVPGRGADTQYF
V gene: TRBV5-1; J gene: TRBJ1-1; CDR3 protein: CASSLEGSWNTEAFF
V gene: TRBV29-1; J gene: TRBJ2-2; CDR3 protein: CSVGNTGELFF
V gene: TRBV29-1; J gene: TRBJ2-3; CDR3 protein: CSVEVGGASTDTQYF
V gene: TRBV5-1; J gene: TRBJ1-2; CDR3 protein: CASSRDRASDYGYTF
V gene: TRBV19; J gene: TRBJ1-5; CDR3 protein: CASSTGYNQPQHF
V gene: TRBV5-6; J gene: TRBJ2-5; CDR3 protein: CASSLGYETQYF
V gene: TRBV3-1; J gene: TRBJ2-7; CDR3 protein: CASSQDLAPREQYF
V gene: TRBV4-2; J gene: TRBJ2-5; CDR3 protein: CASSQALAWGDQETQYF